Following are 13 T cell receptor beta chains from one sample sequenced in a study of blood T cells in healthy people across ages. Then a second PCR, running roughly 7 to 12 cycles, was carried out with a sample-barcoded 5' primer and a J-beta primer mix. TCRdb re-called the 5' RACE reads with MiXCR, one entry per CDR3 protein. Of around 690,000 distinct CDR3 sequences in the sample, 58% are singletons; the top ten hold over 30%. Sample: blood. All receptors come from a man aged 55 to 70 in good health.

V and J are TRBV29-1 and TRBJ2-5, with D hard to call. V lost 5 bases and J 1 base, leaving 5 bases between the germline ends. This CDR3 region has 11 residues. Per the germline V gene, CDR1 is SQVTM and CDR2 is ANQGSEA. CDR3 coding DNA: TGCAGCGTTCGCCCCCAAGAGACCCAGTACTTC. Its protein product is CSVRPQETQYF.

This clonotype turned up a few times. The chain combines TRBV29-1 with TRBJ2-5; 8 bases agree with TRBD1. Looked up from germline, CDR1 is SQVTM and CDR2 is ANQGSEA. The CDR3 is made up of 14 amino acids. Trimming cost V 3 bases and J 5 bases; bases outside gene matches: 8. The CDR3, as DNA: TGCAGCGTTGAGGCAGGGGGCGTGTGGGAGACCCAGTACTTC. Translating it yields CSVEAGGVWETQYF. Variable domain in full (rest from reference TRBV29-1 and TRBJ2-5): SAVISQKPSRDICQRGTSLTIQCQVDSQVTMMFWYRQQPGQSLTLIATANQGSEATYESGFVIDKFPISRPNLTFSTLTVSNMSPEDSSIYLCSVEAGGVWETQYFGPGTRLLVL.

Only a few counts were recorded for this clonotype. J is TRBJ2-5 and V is TRBV3-1; D remains unclear. CDR3 length: 11 amino acids. CDR1 LGHDT and CDR2 YNNKEL come from the germline V gene (reference sequence). Trimming cost V 8 bases and J 6 bases, with 10 bases left between them. The CDR3: CASPRAQTQYF. The CDR3 DNA sequence: TGTGCCAGCCCTAGAGCCCAGACCCAGTACTTC.

This chain connects TRBV20-1 to TRBJ2-4, with 9 bases aligning to TRBD2. V lost 3 bases and J lost 5; bases outside the gene matches: 5. This CDR3 contains 14 residues. Germline V gene sequence: CDR1 DFQATT, CDR2 SNEGSKA (reference sequence). The CDR3 nucleotides are TGCAGTGCTAGTTTAGCGGGGGAAGAAAACATTCAGTACTTC. It is translated as CSASLAGEENIQYF.

This clonotype was picked up a small number of times. The rearrangement links TRBV5-6 to TRBJ2-5; D gene ambiguous. Germline values: CDR1 SGHDT, CDR2 YYEEEE. Trimming pared 0 bases from V and 5 bases from J, leaving 11 bases between. CDR3 length equals 14 residues. The CDR3 nucleotides read TGTGCCAGCAGCTTGGTTAGGGCCTGGGAGACCCAGTACTTC. This encodes CASSLVRAWETQYF.

The chain couples TRBV4-1 to TRBJ2-6; the D is unclear. The V gene's germline CDR1 is MGHRA and CDR2 YSYEKL. The CDR3 loop spans 15 amino acids. Trimming shortened V by 1 base and J by 2 bases, and 6 bases separated the two germline ends. CDR3 residues: CASSQGSPGANVLTF. DNA of the CDR3: TGCGCCAGCAGCCAAGGAAGTCCTGGGGCCAACGTCCTGACTTTC.

The genes are TRBV29-1 and TRBJ1-4; 7 positions agree with TRBD1. V lost 0 bases and J lost 10; bases outside the gene matches: 11. This CDR3 spans 15 amino acids. CDR1 SQVTM and CDR2 ANQGSEA come from the germline V gene. CDR3 sequence reads: CSVEEWRQGRGKLFF. CDR3 bases: TGCAGCGTTGAAGAATGGAGACAGGGTCGTGGAAAACTGTTTTTT.

This sequence joins TRBV20-1 and TRBJ2-1; no clear D gene. The CDR3 runs 10 residues. V was cut by 4 bases and J by 7 bases, with 5 bases left in between. The germline V gene has CDR1 DFQATT and CDR2 SNEGSKA (reference sequence). CDR3: CSATRNEQFF. CDR3 bases: TGCAGTGCTACCCGGAATGAGCAGTTCTTC.

The chain recombines TRBV5-1 with TRBJ2-1; TRBD1 matches at 8 bases. V lost 2 bases and J lost 5; bases outside the gene matches: 9. The CDR3 runs to 16 residues. Germline V gene data show CDR1 as SGHRS and CDR2 as YFSETQ. CDR3 DNA sequence: TGCGCCAGCAGCTTTCCAGGGGGCATATCGGACAATGAGCAGTTCTTC. As protein: CASSFPGGISDNEQFF. Variable domain in full (rest from reference TRBV5-1 and TRBJ2-1): KAGVTQTPRYLIKTRGQQVTLSCSPISGHRSVSWYQQTPGQGLQFLFEYFSETQRNKGNFPGRFSGRQFSNSRSEMNVSTLELGDSALYLCASSFPGGISDNEQFFGPGTRLTVL.

The chain links TRBV5-5 to TRBJ2-2; the D is unclear. From germline, CDR1 is SGHKS and CDR2 YYEKEE (reference sequence). The CDR3 is 14 residues long. V lost 0 bases to trimming and J lost 6 bases, with 9 bases between them. CDR3 loop: CASSLVVESGELFF. In DNA, the CDR3 is TGTGCCAGCAGCTTGGTGGTAGAATCCGGGGAGCTGTTTTTT.

The chain has TRBV12-3 or TRBV12-4 and TRBJ2-3; D call uncertain. This CDR3 has 12 residues. Between the trimmed V and J ends, which lost 6 bases and 4 bases, there was a span of 8 bases. The CDR3 here is CASRFRPDTQYF. DNA of the CDR3: TGTGCCAGCAGATTCCGCCCAGATACGCAGTATTTT.

The chain combines TRBV7-2 with TRBJ2-3, with D possibly matching TRBD2 (5 bases). The CDR3 sequence is 14 residues long. Trimming cost V 3 bases and J 5 bases, with 12 bases left between them. Germline loops: CDR1 SGHTA, CDR2 FQGNSA. The CDR3 DNA reads TGTGCCAGCAGCTTGGGCCTAGCTATAGATACGCAGTATTTT. Translated: CASSLGLAIDTQYF.

This chain uses TRBV6-6 with TRBJ2-1, with 11 bases aligning to TRBD1. CDR1 MNHNY and CDR2 SVGAGI come from the germline V gene (reference sequence). The CDR3 runs to 14 residues. The junction had 5 bases not matched to a gene; V was cut back by 7 bases and J by 6 bases. The CDR3 sequence: CASTPGTGGNEQFF. CDR3 sequence (DNA): TGTGCCAGCACCCCCGGGACAGGGGGCAATGAGCAGTTCTTC.